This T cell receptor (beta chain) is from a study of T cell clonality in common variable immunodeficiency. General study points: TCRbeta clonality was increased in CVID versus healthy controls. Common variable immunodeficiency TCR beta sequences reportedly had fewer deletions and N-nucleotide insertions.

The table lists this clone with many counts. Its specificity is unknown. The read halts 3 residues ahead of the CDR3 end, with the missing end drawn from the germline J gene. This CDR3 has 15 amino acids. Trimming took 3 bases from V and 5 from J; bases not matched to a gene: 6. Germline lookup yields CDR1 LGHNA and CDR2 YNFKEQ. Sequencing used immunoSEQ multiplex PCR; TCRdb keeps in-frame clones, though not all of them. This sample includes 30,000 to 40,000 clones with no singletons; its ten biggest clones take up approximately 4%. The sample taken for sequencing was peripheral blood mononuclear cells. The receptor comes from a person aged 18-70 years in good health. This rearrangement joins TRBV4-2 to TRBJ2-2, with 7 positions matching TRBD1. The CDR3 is CASSQSGGTTGELFF. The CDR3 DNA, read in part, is TGTGCCAGCAGCCAGTCAGGGGGTACAACCGGGGAG.